Below, 14 T cell receptor beta chains from the same sample are listed, as sequenced in a study of beta chain features in type 1 diabetes. Expressed TCRB transcripts were sequenced because the entire RNA isolate underwent reverse transcription. The protocol was immunoSEQ multiplex PCR, while the TCRdb copy is restricted to in-frame clones and leaves out a portion. This sample has 40,000 or so clones, with about half found just once. Sequencing was done on a sample of Tregs from blood. These receptor sequences come from a woman aged 18-29 years in good health.

CDR3 in DNA: TGTGCCAGTAGTGTGCAGGGAACCTACGAGCAGTACTTC. Translating it yields CASSVQGTYEQYF. The chain is built from TRBV19 and TRBJ2-7; possible D gene TRBD1, 5 bases. V gave up 5 bases and J gave up 2 bases, with 10 bases separating them. The CDR3 contains 13 residues. Per the germline V gene, CDR1 is LNHDA and CDR2 is SQIVND (reference sequence).

This rearrangement joins TRBV5-1 to TRBJ2-1; TRBD2 is a possible D gene (6 bases). This CDR3 contains 15 residues. Per germline, CDR1 SGHRS and CDR2 YFSETQ. V lost 4 bases and J 1 base, leaving 12 bases between the germline ends. As DNA, the CDR3 is TGCGCCAGCAGCCCGGGCGGGGAATCCTACAATGAGCAGTTCTTC. Residues: CASSPGGESYNEQFF.

This clone was seen a few times. The CDR3 DNA reads TGTGCCAGCAAGGGGCAGGCTACTGAAGCTTTCTTT. It codes for CASKGQATEAFF. The chain links TRBV6-1 to TRBJ1-1, with D possibly TRBD1 on 5 matching bases. The germline gives CDR1 MNHNS, CDR2 SASEGT. V was trimmed by 7 bases and J by 5 bases, leaving 11 bases between them. This CDR3 is 12 amino acids long.

CDR3 region: CASRLNEKLFF. The DNA for the CDR3 is TGCGCCAGCAGGCTAAATGAAAAACTGTTTTTT. This sequence joins TRBV5-1 and TRBJ1-4; no clear D. V was clipped by 5 bases and J by 5 bases, with 4 bases between them. CDR1 SGHRS and CDR2 YFSETQ come from the germline V gene. There are 11 residues in the CDR3.

This rearrangement joins TRBV30 to TRBJ1-2, with a tentative D call TRBD1 (5 bases). The CDR3 sequence is 15 residues long. Germline V gene sequence: CDR1 GTSNPN, CDR2 SVGIG (reference sequence). Trimming pared 2 bases from V and 1 base from J, leaving 14 bases between. This CDR3 reads CAWSSPRQFNYGYTF. CDR3 DNA sequence: TGTGCCTGGAGTTCCCCTCGACAGTTTAACTATGGCTACACCTTC.

This clone occurred once. The rearrangement uses TRBV7-8 and TRBJ2-7, with TRBD2 matching over 8 bases. Germline CDR1 SGHVS, CDR2 FQNEAQ. The CDR3 runs to 15 residues. J gave up 0 bases and V 3 bases, and 4 bases lay outside the gene matches. CDR3 amino acids: CASSLSGGRSYEQYF. For the CDR3, the DNA is TGTGCCAGCAGCTTGTCGGGAGGGCGCTCCTACGAGCAGTACTTC. Full variable domain (missing parts from reference TRBV7-8 and TRBJ2-7): GAGVSQSPRYKVAKRGQDVALRCDPISGHVSLFWYQQALGQGPEFLTYFQNEAQLDKSGLPSDRFFAERPEGSVSTLKIQRTQQEDSAVYLCASSLSGGRSYEQYFGPGTRLTVT.

This clone appeared a few times. This chain joins TRBV6-1 and TRBJ2-3; D is perhaps TRBD2 (5 bases). Germline V gene sequence: CDR1 MNHNS, CDR2 SASEGT. V was clipped by 10 bases and J by 2 bases, with 16 bases between them. The CDR3 is 14 residues long. The CDR3 nucleotides read TGTGCCACCAACATAGCGAGAAACACAGATACGCAGTATTTT. This encodes CATNIARNTDTQYF.

This clone was seen a handful of times. V usage is TRBV10-1 and J usage is TRBJ1-2; 12 nucleotides align to TRBD1. CDR1 and CDR2 (germline): WNHNN, SYGVQD (reference sequence). V gave up 3 bases and J gave up 7 bases; unmatched junction bases: 6. CDR3 length: 15 amino acids. CDR3 sequence reads: CASSDPGQGARGYTF. The DNA of the CDR3 is TGCGCCAGCAGTGACCCGGGACAGGGGGCGCGTGGCTACACCTTC.

This sequence joins TRBV7-2 and TRBJ1-6, with 8 bases that match TRBD1. The CDR3 has 15 residues. The V gene's germline CDR1 is SGHTA and CDR2 FQGNSA. Germline trimming cut 5 bases from V and 9 bases from J; bases unmatched to any gene: 9. For the CDR3, the DNA is TGTGCCAGCAGCGGACAGGGAGGGAGGGGTTCACCCCTCCACTTT. This sequence encodes CASSGQGGRGSPLHF.

This chain joins TRBV9 and TRBJ2-5; 7 nucleotides align to TRBD2. The germline gives CDR1 SGDLS, CDR2 YYNGEE. CDR3 size: 15 residues. V trimming: 0 bases; J trimming: 4 bases; junction bases outside the gene matches: 6. DNA of the CDR3: TGTGCCAGCAGCGTAGCAGCGGGATGGGTAGAGACCCAGTACTTC. This translates into CASSVAAGWVETQYF.

The gene calls are TRBV9 and TRBJ2-2; no firm D call. CDR3 length: 13 amino acids. Germline CDR1 SGDLS, CDR2 YYNGEE. With 6 bases removed from V and 0 bases from J, the gap between germline ends came to 6 bases. The DNA for the CDR3 is TGTGCCAGCACTACTGCGAACACCGGGGAGCTGTTTTTT. Translation: CASTTANTGELFF. Combining the CDR3 with reference TRBV9 and TRBJ2-2 gives the whole variable domain DSGVTQTPKHLITATGQRVTLRCSPRSGDLSVYWYQQSLDQGLQFLIQYYNGEERAKGNILERFSAQQFPDLHSELNLSSLELGDSALYFCASTTANTGELFFGEGSRLTVL.

This rearrangement joins TRBV2 to TRBJ1-5, with a possible D match to TRBD1 (6 bases). The V gene lost 4 bases and the J gene lost 6 bases, with 13 bases spanning the gap. The germline V gene has CDR1 SNHLY and CDR2 FYNNEI. The CDR3 has 14 amino acids. CDR3 coding DNA: TGTGCCAGCAGTGCCCGGGGGGCGCGTCAGCCCCAGCATTTT. This gives the protein CASSARGARQPQHF. Full variable domain (missing parts from reference TRBV2 and TRBJ1-5): EPEVTQTPSHQVTQMGQEVILRCVPISNHLYFYWYRQILGQKVEFLVSFYNNEISEKSEIFDDQFSVERPDGSNFTLKIRSTKLEDSAMYFCASSARGARQPQHFGDGTRLSIL.

The chain recombines TRBV19 with TRBJ2-5; 8 bases align to TRBD2. The germline CDR1 and CDR2 sequences are LNHDA and SQIVND (reference sequence). This CDR3 has 15 residues. Unmatched junction bases numbered 9, after V lost 6 bases and J lost 3 bases. CDR3 nucleotide sequence: TGTGCCAGTAGCTCGGCACTAGCGGAAAAAGAGACCCAGTACTTC. This codes for CASSSALAEKETQYF.

This clone turned up a few times. Here the CDR3 reads CASSLGQTNTGELFF. DNA of the CDR3: TGCGCCAGCAGCTTGGGACAGACGAACACCGGGGAGCTGTTTTTT. The chain joins TRBV5-1 to TRBJ2-2, with a possible D match to TRBD1 (5 bases). The CDR3 runs 15 residues. From germline, CDR1 is SGHRS and CDR2 YFSETQ. Trimming stripped 0 bases from V and 0 bases from J, with 6 bases between.